The clone carrying this T cell receptor beta chain was recorded at least ten times. Time point given: newly diagnosed GD, antithyroid drugs for less than 3 months. The TCR library used RNA extracted from PBMCs. About 8.8 milliliters of peripheral blood went into EDTA tubes. J was trimmed by 1 base and V by 5 bases; bases with no gene match: 13. This CDR3 is 17 amino acids long. Germline V gives CDR1 SGHAT, CDR2 FQNNGV. The data originate from a study of regulatory T cells in long-lasting Graves disease. iRepertoire HTBI primers and Arm-PCR of CDR3 regions built TCR beta libraries. In the source study's methods: Throughout the samples, researchers identified around 65 TRBV and approximately 13 TRBJ segments. TCRdb re-analysed the multiplex PCR reads in MiXCR, keeping a single row per CDR3 protein. TCRdb's processing, not the authors' own work, is the source of the V and J calls. This table has approximately 300,000 distinct CDR3 sequences, 18% appearing once.

This rearrangement joins TRBV11-2 to TRBJ1-2; 7 bases are shared with TRBD1. This receptor was taken from a female donor with Graves disease. The input for sequencing was peripheral blood mononuclear cells (PBMCs), taken at new diagnosis, from a patient treated with antithyroid drugs. The CDR3 DNA reads as TGTGCCAGCAGCCCCCGGACAGGCCCCATTCTTAACTATGGCTACACCTTC. This encodes CASSPRTGPILNYGYTF.